Listed here is a single T cell receptor (beta chain). The target antigen is unknown. This specimen comes from a study of beta chain features in type 1 diabetes. The study, taken as a whole, reports: VDJ junctions in type 1 diabetes patients carried more deletions and fewer insertions. Here, the possible influence of HLA type (on TCRB rearrangement) remained unresolved.

The germline CDR1 and CDR2 sequences are SNHLY and FYNNEI. J gave up 1 base and V 5 bases, and 5 bases lay outside the gene matches. The CDR3 runs 15 residues. The isolated RNA, all of it, was reverse transcribed, so expressed TCRB transcripts were what got sequenced. TCRdb's copy holds only in-frame clones and misses some; the assay was immunoSEQ multiplex PCR. The sample contains 300,000 to 350,000 clones, approximately 8.2% of which appear only once. The receptor was derived from a young woman in good health. J is TRBJ1-1 and V is TRBV2, with 9 positions matching TRBD1. Sample: central memory CD4+ T cells from blood. DNA for the CDR3: TGTGCCAGCAGTAGAGAGGGACAGGGGAACACTGAAGCTTTCTTT. Amino acid sequence: CASSREGQGNTEAFF.